The 18 T cell receptor beta chains listed next were all sequenced from one sample in a study of T-cell reconstitution after alpha-beta-depleted transplantation in children. Unique molecular identifiers were used to barcode this TCRbeta library. From the PCR reads, TCRdb called clonotypes with MiXCR, one entry per CDR3 protein. The sample lists a few hundred thousand distinct CDR3 sequences; 7.5% to 10% were seen once. The starting material was PBMCs from the stem cell graft donor, obtained from the stem cell graft. The receptors derive from a human donor who donated a stem cell graft to a child with SCID.

V is TRBV15 and J is TRBJ2-1; either TRBD1 or TRBD2 may supply D (6 bases each). This CDR3 comprises 15 residues. Germline values: CDR1 LNHNV, CDR2 YYDKDF (reference sequence). V gave up 3 bases and J gave up 7 bases, with 16 bases separating them. The CDR3 bases are TGTGCCACCAGCAGGATCACGGGGGCCCTTAATGAGCAGTTCTTC. Translation gives CATSRITGALNEQFF.

This clonotype has at least ten counts. V gene TRBV12-3 or TRBV12-4 combines with J gene TRBJ2-3; possible D gene TRBD2, 6 bases. The CDR3 length is 12 residues. Trimming took off 3 bases at V and 11 bases at J, with 12 bases between the two ends. CDR3 protein: CASSFGLAMQYF. The CDR3 DNA reads TGTGCCAGCAGTTTCGGGCTAGCGATGCAGTATTTT.

This clonotype was detected many times. The chain uses TRBV12-3 or TRBV12-4 and TRBJ2-3; no firm D call. The CDR3 sequence is 15 residues long. V lost 7 bases and J 0 bases, leaving 14 bases between the germline ends. CDR3 in amino acids: CASKALDPSTDTQYF. For the CDR3, the DNA is TGTGCCAGCAAAGCCCTAGACCCTAGCACAGATACGCAGTATTTT.

This clonotype has more than one count but fewer than ten. The rearrangement joins TRBV5-1 to TRBJ1-5; TRBD1 is a possible D gene (6 bases). This CDR3 region has 13 residues. Per germline, CDR1 SGHRS and CDR2 YFSETQ. With 5 bases removed from V and 5 bases from J, the gap between germline ends came to 11 bases. CDR3 nucleotide sequence: TGCGCCAGCAGGGGGGGGGCGGATCAGCCCCAGCATTTT. Protein sequence: CASRGGADQPQHF.

This clonotype was observed many times. The chain has TRBV7-2 and TRBJ1-1; D remains unclear. V was shortened by 2 bases and J by 7 bases, with 17 bases between the two germline ends. This CDR3 spans 15 amino acids. The germline CDR1 and CDR2 sequences are SGHTA and FQGNSA. This CDR3 reads CASSLNPMYSFEAFF. Written as DNA, the CDR3 is TGTGCCAGCAGCTTAAACCCAATGTATTCATTTGAAGCTTTCTTT.

This clonotype has a count of ten or more. This chain connects TRBV7-3 to TRBJ2-1, with D possibly TRBD2 on 7 matching bases. The CDR3 runs to 14 residues. The germline V and J ends were trimmed by 6 bases and 9 bases, with 18 bases remaining between them. From germline, CDR1 is SGHTA and CDR2 FQGTGA. Here the CDR3 reads CASRPGPGEGEQFF. The CDR3 DNA sequence: TGTGCCAGCAGGCCCGGGCCAGGGGAGGGTGAGCAGTTCTTC. The whole variable domain, remainder taken from reference TRBV7-3 and TRBJ2-1, is GAGVSQTPSNKVTEKGKYVELRCDPISGHTALYWYRQSLGQGPEFLIYFQGTGAADDSGLPNDRFFAVRPEGSVSTLKIQRTERGDSAVYLCASRPGPGEGEQFFGPGTRLTVL.

The chain combines TRBV7-2 with TRBJ1-2; 7 nucleotides align to TRBD1. The germline gives CDR1 SGHTA, CDR2 FQGNSA. Trimming took 4 bases from V and 3 from J; bases not matched to a gene: 5. The CDR3 is 14 amino acids. Here the CDR3 reads CASSSQGKDYGYTF. CDR3 nucleotides: TGTGCCAGCAGCTCACAGGGGAAAGACTATGGCTACACCTTC.

For this clonotype: Germline is not matched at one junction end, which may reflect a read error. The rearrangement joins TRBV3-1 to TRBJ2-2, with 9 nucleotides matching TRBD1. Germline V gene lookup returns CDR1 LGHDT and CDR2 YNNKEL (reference sequence). This CDR3 spans 14 amino acids. Written as DNA, the CDR3 is TGTGCCACTTCCGGGACAGGGAACCCCGGGGAGCTGTTTTTT. Translation: CATSGTGNPGELFF.

The V gene is TRBV5-1, the J gene TRBJ2-7, with a weak D call TRBD1 (5 bases). From germline, CDR1 is SGHRS and CDR2 YFSETQ. V lost 5 bases, J lost 5 bases, and 17 bases lay in between. The CDR3 is made up of 14 amino acids. The CDR3 loop is CASSWGRTVDEQYF. The DNA of the CDR3 is TGCGCCAGCAGTTGGGGCCGTACCGTCGACGAGCAGTACTTC.

There are many counts of this clonotype. This chain links TRBV5-1 with TRBJ1-4; 9 bases match TRBD1. CDR1 and CDR2 (germline): SGHRS, YFSETQ. The CDR3 is 14 residues long. Losses at the gene ends were 2 bases for V and 8 bases for J; bases not matched to a gene: 4. The CDR3 reads CASSFRDRDEKLFF. CDR3 sequence (DNA): TGCGCCAGCAGCTTCCGGGACAGGGACGAAAAACTGTTTTTT.

In its sample, this clonotype was seen many times. This chain connects TRBV20-1 to TRBJ2-4; D is perhaps TRBD1 (6 bases). Germline V gene data show CDR1 as DFQATT and CDR2 as SNEGSKA (reference sequence). This CDR3 contains 16 residues. V was shortened by 7 bases and J by 1 base, with 20 bases between the two germline ends. The CDR3 loop reads CSGDRDTHFAKNIQYF. The CDR3 DNA reads TGCAGTGGGGACCGGGACACCCACTTTGCCAAAAACATTCAGTACTTC.

V and J are TRBV18 and TRBJ1-6; no reliable D call. The CDR3 is 17 residues long. V dropped 3 bases and J dropped 6 bases, with 18 bases sitting between them. The germline gives CDR1 KGHSH, CDR2 LQKENI. The DNA for the CDR3 is TGTGCCAGCTCACCGGGGAGTGGACGGCCTATTAATTCACCCCTCCACTTT. This gives the protein CASSPGSGRPINSPLHF.

At least ten counts were recorded for this clonotype. V usage is TRBV20-1 and J usage is TRBJ2-1; 14 bases map to TRBD2. Per the germline V gene, CDR1 is DFQATT and CDR2 is SNEGSKA (reference sequence). Trimming took 7 bases from V and 4 from J; bases not matched to a gene: 6. The CDR3 length is 15 residues. CDR3 coding DNA: TGCAGTGTATCCGGGACTAGCGGGGGTTACAATGAGCAGTTCTTC. As protein: CSVSGTSGGYNEQFF.

This clonotype has ten or more counts. This chain connects TRBV5-1 to TRBJ1-3; the D is unclear. V lost 0 bases and J 3 bases, leaving 4 bases between the germline ends. This CDR3 region has 13 residues. The V gene's germline CDR1 is SGHRS and CDR2 YFSETQ. The CDR3, as DNA: TGCGCCAGCAGCTTGGGAGATGGAAACACCATATATTTT. Encoded protein: CASSLGDGNTIYF.

This clonotype was seen many times. The chain uses TRBV5-1 and TRBJ1-1, with a weak D call TRBD1 (5 bases). This CDR3 comprises 17 residues. The germline V and J ends were trimmed by 1 base and 0 bases, with 16 bases remaining between them. Germline CDR1 and CDR2: SGHRS and YFSETQ. In DNA form, the CDR3 reads TGCGCCAGCAGCTTGCCCGGGGCGAGCCCCATGAACACTGAAGCTTTCTTT. Amino acid sequence: CASSLPGASPMNTEAFF.

This clonotype was seen many times. This chain uses TRBV20-1 with TRBJ1-1, with a possible D match to TRBD1 (5 bases). Trimming removed 5 bases at V and 1 base at J, with 11 bases between. The CDR3 loop spans 13 amino acids. CDR1 DFQATT and CDR2 SNEGSKA come from the germline V gene (reference sequence). The CDR3 nucleotides are TGCAGTGCTTTGTATCAGGGGAACACTGAAGCTTTCTTT. It encodes CSALYQGNTEAFF.

This CDR3 reads CASSRRQGAGYNEQFF. The CDR3 DNA reads TGTGCCAGCAGTAGAAGACAGGGGGCAGGGTACAATGAGCAGTTCTTC. The J gene is TRBJ2-1, the V gene TRBV2, with 10 bases aligning to TRBD1. Unmatched junction bases numbered 8, after V lost 5 bases and J lost 4 bases. The CDR3 covers 16 residues. Germline assignment: CDR1 SNHLY and CDR2 FYNNEI.

This clonotype was seen at least ten times. V usage is TRBV12-3 or TRBV12-4 and J usage is TRBJ1-4; 10 nucleotides align to TRBD1. Trimming took 2 bases from V and 8 from J; bases not matched to a gene: 23. The CDR3 is 21 amino acids. This chain's CDR3 is CASSLFGDPRSRQGAAEKLFF. CDR3 sequence (DNA): TGTGCCAGCAGTTTATTCGGGGATCCAAGGTCCCGACAGGGGGCTGCGGAAAAACTGTTTTTT.